This passage covers 13 T cell receptor beta chains from one sample sequenced in a study of T cell repertoires in cytomegalovirus infection (dated by TCRdb to about 2019). Sequencing instrument: Illumina HiSeq 1500. Using fastp trimming at Q25 and MiXCR clonotype assembly, TCRdb reanalyzed the public sequencing data and kept in-frame beta chains. Here each entry gathers all rows of one CDR3 protein and keeps the most common genes and DNA. This sample holds 150,000 or so distinct CDR3 sequences; approximately 17% were observed only once. Together, the top ten hold 18% of the sample. Material for sequencing was CD8+ T cells from PBMCs. The receptors derive from a human donor in good health (CMV status not recorded). Some clones in this sample may be carry-over from other donors' samples.

The chain combines TRBV28 with TRBJ2-1; D is ambiguous. This CDR3 contains 13 residues. Germline V gene data show CDR1 as MDHEN and CDR2 as SYDVKM. Trimming shortened V by 3 bases and J by 9 bases, and 12 bases separated the two germline ends. This chain's CDR3 is CASSFPSYGEQFF. The CDR3, as DNA: TGTGCCAGCAGTTTCCCTAGTTACGGTGAGCAGTTCTTC.

This clonotype was seen a few times. The chain joins TRBV7-2 to TRBJ2-1; D call uncertain. With 3 bases removed from V and 4 bases from J, the gap between germline ends came to 10 bases. The length of the CDR3 is 14 residues. Germline assignment: CDR1 SGHTA and CDR2 FQGNSA. Here the CDR3 reads CASSLSDGYNEQFF. CDR3 in DNA: TGTGCCAGCAGCTTGTCGGACGGTTACAATGAGCAGTTCTTC.

The rearrangement links TRBV28 to TRBJ1-2; D is ambiguous. Germline V gives CDR1 MDHEN, CDR2 SYDVKM. Trimming removed 3 bases at V and 8 bases at J, with 13 bases between. The CDR3 contains 13 residues. CDR3 region: CASSLGRADGYTF. The CDR3 DNA follows: TGTGCCAGCAGTTTGGGCAGAGCGGACGGCTACACCTTC.

This chain uses TRBV7-9 with TRBJ2-1; TRBD1 is a possible D gene (6 bases). The CDR3 is 15 residues long. V lost 1 base, J lost 4 bases, and 11 bases lay in between. CDR1 SEHNR and CDR2 FQNEAQ come from the germline V gene (reference sequence). CDR3 residues: CASSLVRDKYNEQFF. The CDR3 DNA reads as TGTGCCAGCAGCTTAGTCCGGGACAAATACAATGAGCAGTTCTTC.

The J gene is TRBJ1-4, the V gene TRBV12-3 or TRBV12-4; D call uncertain. V was trimmed by 4 bases and J by 2 bases, leaving 2 bases between them. This CDR3 contains 12 residues. In DNA, the CDR3 is TGTGCCAGCAGTTGGACTAATGAAAAACTGTTTTTT. Encoded protein: CASSWTNEKLFF.

The chain employs TRBV4-1 and TRBJ2-7; 9 bases align to TRBD1. The V gene's germline CDR1 is MGHRA and CDR2 YSYEKL. The V segment lost 1 base and the J segment 6 bases; nucleotides outside the gene matches: 7. The CDR3 is 15 residues long. CDR3 coding DNA: TGCGCCAGCAGCCAAGTTTCCGGGACAGGGCGCGAGCAGTACTTC. This gives the protein CASSQVSGTGREQYF.

This clonotype came up a few times. The V gene is TRBV7-9, the J gene TRBJ2-1, with no clear D. CDR1 SEHNR and CDR2 FQNEAQ come from the germline V gene (reference sequence). V was cut by 6 bases and J by 4 bases, with 13 bases left in between. The CDR3 sequence is 14 residues long. This CDR3 is CASRSDGLYNEQFF. CDR3 in DNA: TGTGCCAGCAGATCAGACGGATTATACAATGAGCAGTTCTTC.

This clonotype has more than one count but fewer than ten. This chain joins TRBV7-8 and TRBJ2-7, with 9 bases identical to TRBD2. V shed 0 bases, J shed 0 bases, and the junction held 0 bases outside the gene matches. This CDR3 is 15 amino acids long. Germline V lookup: CDR1 SGHVS, CDR2 FQNEAQ. In nucleotides, the CDR3 is TGTGCCAGCAGCTTAGCTAGCGGGAGCTCCTACGAGCAGTACTTC. Translated, it gives CASSLASGSSYEQYF.

In this sample, this clonotype turned up a few times. This sequence joins TRBV6-2 or TRBV6-3 and TRBJ2-6; D call uncertain. Per the germline V gene, CDR1 is MNHEY and CDR2 is SVGEGT. V was clipped by 7 bases and J by 0 bases, with 4 bases between them. The CDR3 runs to 13 residues. The CDR3 protein is CASTTSGANVLTF. The CDR3 DNA is TGTGCCAGCACCACCTCTGGGGCCAACGTCCTGACTTTC.

This clonotype has a handful of counts. V usage is TRBV15 and J usage is TRBJ1-6; possibly TRBD1 for D (6 bases). Trimming took 2 bases from V and 7 from J, leaving 9 bases between them. This CDR3 is built from 14 residues. The germline V gene encodes CDR1 LNHNV and CDR2 YYDKDF (reference sequence). The DNA of the CDR3 is TGTGCCACCAGCAGACAGGGGATCAATTCACCCCTCCACTTT. This translates into CATSRQGINSPLHF. Full variable domain (outside the CDR3, taken from reference TRBV15 and TRBJ1-6): DAMVIQNPRYQVTQFGKPVTLSCSQTLNHNVMYWYQQKSSQAPKLLFHYYDKDFNNEADTPDNFQSRRPNTSFCFLDIRSPGLGDTAMYLCATSRQGINSPLHFGNGTRLTVT.

The sample holds a few counts of this clonotype. This chain links TRBV27 with TRBJ2-7; 7 bases are shared with TRBD2. With V trimmed by 4 bases and J by 5 bases, 5 bases remained unmatched. Germline-derived CDR1 and CDR2 are MNHEY and SMNVEV (reference sequence). CDR3 length: 13 residues. CDR3 DNA sequence: TGTGCCAGCAGTTGGGGGGGAGACAACGAGCAGTACTTC. This sequence encodes CASSWGGDNEQYF.

This clonotype has only a few counts. V and J are TRBV3-1 and TRBJ1-1, with D possibly being TRBD1 (6 bases). The germline CDR1 and CDR2 sequences are LGHDT and YNNKEL (reference sequence). V was cut by 0 bases and J by 4 bases, with 12 bases left in between. The CDR3 has 15 amino acids. The CDR3 nucleotides read TGTGCCAGCAGCCAAGACGGGGGGGGCGGCACTGAAGCTTTCTTT. Translating gives CASSQDGGGGTEAFF.

This clonotype was found a few times. The chain uses TRBV6-5 and TRBJ1-1; D possibly corresponds to TRBD1 (5 bases). V lost 2 bases and J lost 2, with 9 bases in between. The CDR3 runs 14 residues. Germline loops: CDR1 MNHEY, CDR2 SVGAGI. CDR3 sequence: CASSYAGGNTEAFF. The DNA of the CDR3 is TGTGCCAGCAGTTACGCCGGGGGAAACACTGAAGCTTTCTTT.